This TCR beta chain comes out of a study of blood T cell repertoires in COVID-19. How the authors handled the data: Researchers report that nucleated cell counts were estimated from reference gene primer amplification. The table came from immunoSEQ multiplex PCR; TCRdb's copy has only in-frame clones and leaves some out. V, J and clone size are taken as reported in that table, and D and trimming were inferred from the DNA itself. Of about 420,000 clones listed, around 90% were seen once; the top ten hold roughly 0.84%. Trimming took off 1 base at V and 4 bases at J, with 17 bases between the two ends. The CDR3 length is 17 residues. The V gene's germline CDR1 is MGHRA and CDR2 YSYEKL.

The sample comprised peripheral blood. V and J are TRBV4-1 and TRBJ2-1; D is perhaps TRBD1 (5 bases). The TCR was taken from a young man with COVID-19, enrolled during active disease. CDR3 nucleotide sequence: TGCGCCAGCAGCCAAGGTTGGGTCGCGAGACAGTACAATGAGCAGTTCTTC. Its protein product is CASSQGWVARQYNEQFF.